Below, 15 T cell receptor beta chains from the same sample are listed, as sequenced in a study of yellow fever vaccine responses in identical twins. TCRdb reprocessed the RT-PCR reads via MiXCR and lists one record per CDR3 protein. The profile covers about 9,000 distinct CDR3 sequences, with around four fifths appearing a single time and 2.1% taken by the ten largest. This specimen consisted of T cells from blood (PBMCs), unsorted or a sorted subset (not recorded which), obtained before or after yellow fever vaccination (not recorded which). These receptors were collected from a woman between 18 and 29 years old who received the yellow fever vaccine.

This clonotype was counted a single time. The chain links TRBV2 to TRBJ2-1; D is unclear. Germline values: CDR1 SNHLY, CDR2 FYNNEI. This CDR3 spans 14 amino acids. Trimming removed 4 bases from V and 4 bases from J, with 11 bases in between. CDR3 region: CASSVRQRYNEQFF. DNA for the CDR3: TGTGCCAGCAGTGTGAGGCAGAGGTACAATGAGCAGTTCTTC.

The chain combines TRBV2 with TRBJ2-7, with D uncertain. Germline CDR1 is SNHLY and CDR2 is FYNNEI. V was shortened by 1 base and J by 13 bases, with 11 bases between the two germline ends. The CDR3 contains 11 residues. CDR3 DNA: TGTGCCAGCAGTGAAGGACTGACGAACTACTTC. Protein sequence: CASSEGLTNYF.

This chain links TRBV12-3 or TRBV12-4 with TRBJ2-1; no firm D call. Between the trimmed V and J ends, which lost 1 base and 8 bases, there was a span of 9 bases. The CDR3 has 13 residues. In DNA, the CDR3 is TGTGCCAGCAGTTTAGGGGGAATCGATGAGCAGTTCTTC. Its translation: CASSLGGIDEQFF.

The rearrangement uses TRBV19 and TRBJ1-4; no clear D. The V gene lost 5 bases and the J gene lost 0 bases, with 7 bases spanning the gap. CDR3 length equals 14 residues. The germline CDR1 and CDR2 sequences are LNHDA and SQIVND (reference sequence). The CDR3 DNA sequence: TGTGCCAGTAGTCTAGGAGCAACTAATGAAAAACTGTTTTTT. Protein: CASSLGATNEKLFF.

The CDR3 nucleotides are TGCGCCAGCAGTCTACAGGGTATCCGCTCCTATAATTCACCCCTCCACTTT. Its translation is CASSLQGIRSYNSPLHF. This chain connects TRBV23-1 to TRBJ1-6; D is perhaps TRBD1 (6 bases). Being an ORF, TRBV23-1 has a function that is uncertain. The length of the CDR3 is 17 residues. V shed 4 bases and J shed 0 bases, with 13 bases lying between them.

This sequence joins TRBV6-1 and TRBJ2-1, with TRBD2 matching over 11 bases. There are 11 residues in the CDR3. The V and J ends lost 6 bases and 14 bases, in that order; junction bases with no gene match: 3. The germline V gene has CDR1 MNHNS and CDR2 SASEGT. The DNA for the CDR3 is TGTGCCAGCAGGAGGGGACTAGCGGAGTTCTTC. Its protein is CASRRGLAEFF.

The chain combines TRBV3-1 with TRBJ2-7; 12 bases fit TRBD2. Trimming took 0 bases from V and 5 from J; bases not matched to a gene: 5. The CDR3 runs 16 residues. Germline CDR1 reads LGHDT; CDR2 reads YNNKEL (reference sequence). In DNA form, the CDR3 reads TGTGCCAGCAGCCAAGATCGACTAGCGGGAGCCCACGAGCAGTACTTC. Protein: CASSQDRLAGAHEQYF.

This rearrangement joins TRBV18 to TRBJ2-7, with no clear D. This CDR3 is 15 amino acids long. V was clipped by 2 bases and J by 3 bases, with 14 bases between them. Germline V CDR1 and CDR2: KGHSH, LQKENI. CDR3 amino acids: CASSPSVIVNYEQYF. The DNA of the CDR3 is TGTGCCAGCTCACCATCGGTGATAGTAAACTACGAGCAGTACTTC.

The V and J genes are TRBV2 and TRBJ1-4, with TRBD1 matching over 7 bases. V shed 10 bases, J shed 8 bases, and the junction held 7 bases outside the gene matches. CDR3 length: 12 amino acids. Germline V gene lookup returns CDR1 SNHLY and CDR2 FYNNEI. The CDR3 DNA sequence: TGTGCCACCCGACAGGGACAGGAAAAACTGTTTTTT. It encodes CATRQGQEKLFF.

CDR3 loop: CASSRLAGSSYNEQFF. DNA for the CDR3: TGTGCCAGCTCACGGCTAGCGGGTAGCTCCTACAATGAGCAGTTCTTC. The chain recombines TRBV18 with TRBJ2-1; 8 bases are shared with TRBD2. The length of the CDR3 is 16 residues. Germline V gene data show CDR1 as KGHSH and CDR2 as LQKENI. J gave up 0 bases and V 4 bases, and 5 bases lay outside the gene matches.

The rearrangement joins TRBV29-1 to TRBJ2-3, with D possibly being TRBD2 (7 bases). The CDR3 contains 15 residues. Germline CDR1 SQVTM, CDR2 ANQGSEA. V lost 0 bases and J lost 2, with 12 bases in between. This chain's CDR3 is CSVEESGGVTDTQYF. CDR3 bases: TGCAGCGTTGAAGAGTCGGGGGGCGTCACAGATACGCAGTATTTT.

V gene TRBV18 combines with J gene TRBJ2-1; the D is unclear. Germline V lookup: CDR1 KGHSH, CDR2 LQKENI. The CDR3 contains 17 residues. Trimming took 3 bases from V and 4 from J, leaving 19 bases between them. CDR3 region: CASSPLSGLGSYNEQFF. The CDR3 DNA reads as TGTGCCAGCTCACCCCTGTCCGGCCTGGGTAGTTACAATGAGCAGTTCTTC.

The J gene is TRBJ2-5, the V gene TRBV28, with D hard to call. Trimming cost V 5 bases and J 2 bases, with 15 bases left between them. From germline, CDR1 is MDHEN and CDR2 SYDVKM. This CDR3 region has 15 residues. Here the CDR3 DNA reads TGTGCCAGCAGTGCCCCGGCCCGTCCACAAGAGACCCAGTACTTC. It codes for CASSAPARPQETQYF.

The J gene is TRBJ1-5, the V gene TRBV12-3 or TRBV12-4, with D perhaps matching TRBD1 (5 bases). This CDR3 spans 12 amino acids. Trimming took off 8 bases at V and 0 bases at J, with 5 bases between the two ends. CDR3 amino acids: CASGASNQPQHF. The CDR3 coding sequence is TGTGCCAGCGGGGCTAGCAATCAGCCCCAGCATTTT.

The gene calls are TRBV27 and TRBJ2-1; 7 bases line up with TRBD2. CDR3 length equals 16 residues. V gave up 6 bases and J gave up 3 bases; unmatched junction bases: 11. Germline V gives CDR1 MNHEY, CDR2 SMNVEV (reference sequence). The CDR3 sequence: CASRPPEGGFYNEQFF. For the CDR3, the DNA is TGTGCCAGCAGACCTCCGGAGGGAGGGTTCTACAATGAGCAGTTCTTC.